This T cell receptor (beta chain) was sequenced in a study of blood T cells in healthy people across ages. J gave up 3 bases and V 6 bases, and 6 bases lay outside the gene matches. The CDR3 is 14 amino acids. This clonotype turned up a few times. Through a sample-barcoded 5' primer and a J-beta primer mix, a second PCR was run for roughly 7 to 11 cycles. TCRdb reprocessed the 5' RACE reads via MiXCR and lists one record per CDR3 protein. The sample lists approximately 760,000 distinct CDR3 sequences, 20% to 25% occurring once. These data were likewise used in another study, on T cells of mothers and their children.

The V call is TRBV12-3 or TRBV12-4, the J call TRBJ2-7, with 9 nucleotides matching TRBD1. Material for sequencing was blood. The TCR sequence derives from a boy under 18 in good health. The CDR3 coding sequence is TGTGCCAGCAGCCCACAGGGGGCCTTCTACGAGCAGTACTTC. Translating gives CASSPQGAFYEQYF.